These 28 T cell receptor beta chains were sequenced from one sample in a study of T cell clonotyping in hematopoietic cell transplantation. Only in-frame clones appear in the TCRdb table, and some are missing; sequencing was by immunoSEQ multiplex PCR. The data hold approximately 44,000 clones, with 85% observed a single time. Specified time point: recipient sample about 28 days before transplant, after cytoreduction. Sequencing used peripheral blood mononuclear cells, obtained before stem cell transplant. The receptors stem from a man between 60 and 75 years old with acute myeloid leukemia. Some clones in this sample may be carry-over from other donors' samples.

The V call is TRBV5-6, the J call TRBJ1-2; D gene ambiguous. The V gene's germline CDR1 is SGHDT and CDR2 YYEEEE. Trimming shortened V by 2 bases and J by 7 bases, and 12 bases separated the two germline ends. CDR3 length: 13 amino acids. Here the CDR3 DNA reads TGTGCCAGCAGCTTTGGGCCTGTTTCTGGCTACACCTTC. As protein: CASSFGPVSGYTF.

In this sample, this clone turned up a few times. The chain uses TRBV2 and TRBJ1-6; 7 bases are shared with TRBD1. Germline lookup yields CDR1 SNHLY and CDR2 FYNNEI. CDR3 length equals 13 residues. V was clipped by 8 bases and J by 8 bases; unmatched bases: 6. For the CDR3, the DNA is TGTGCCAGCGGCCCTACAGGGGATTCACCCCTCCACTTT. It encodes CASGPTGDSPLHF.

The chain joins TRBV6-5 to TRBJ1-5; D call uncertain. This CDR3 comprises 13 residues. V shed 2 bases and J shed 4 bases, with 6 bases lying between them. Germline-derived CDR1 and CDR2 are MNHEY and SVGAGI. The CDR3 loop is CASSYTRNQPQHF. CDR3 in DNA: TGTGCCAGCAGTTACACCCGGAATCAGCCCCAGCATTTT.

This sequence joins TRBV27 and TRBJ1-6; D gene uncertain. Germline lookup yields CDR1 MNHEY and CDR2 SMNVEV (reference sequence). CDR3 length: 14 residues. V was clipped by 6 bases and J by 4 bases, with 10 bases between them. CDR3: CASRAGGYNSPLHF. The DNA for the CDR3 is TGTGCCAGCAGAGCCGGTGGTTATAATTCACCCCTCCACTTT.

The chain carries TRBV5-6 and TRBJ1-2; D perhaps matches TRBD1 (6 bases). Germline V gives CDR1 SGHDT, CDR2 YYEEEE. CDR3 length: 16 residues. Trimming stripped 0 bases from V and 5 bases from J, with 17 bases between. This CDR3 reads CASSLGGAAGAYGYTF. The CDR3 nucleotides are TGTGCCAGCAGCTTGGGGGGGGCAGCTGGGGCGTATGGCTACACCTTC.

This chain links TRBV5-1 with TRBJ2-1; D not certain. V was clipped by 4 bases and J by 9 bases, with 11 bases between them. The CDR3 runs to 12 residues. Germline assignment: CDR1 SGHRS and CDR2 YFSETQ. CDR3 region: CASSQETSEQFF. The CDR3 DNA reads TGCGCCAGCAGCCAGGAGACTTCTGAGCAGTTCTTC.

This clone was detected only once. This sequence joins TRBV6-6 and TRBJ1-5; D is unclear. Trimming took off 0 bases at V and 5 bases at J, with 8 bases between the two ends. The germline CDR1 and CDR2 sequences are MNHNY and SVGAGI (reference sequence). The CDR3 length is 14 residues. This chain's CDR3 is CASSYSSKDQPQHF. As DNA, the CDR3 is TGTGCCAGCAGTTACTCGAGTAAGGATCAGCCCCAGCATTTT.

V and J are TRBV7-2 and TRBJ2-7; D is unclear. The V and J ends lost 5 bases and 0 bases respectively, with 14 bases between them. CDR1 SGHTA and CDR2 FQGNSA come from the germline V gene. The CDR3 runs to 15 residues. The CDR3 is CASSLRLGSSYEQYF. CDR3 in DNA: TGTGCCAGCAGCCTTAGGCTGGGAAGCTCCTACGAGCAGTACTTC.

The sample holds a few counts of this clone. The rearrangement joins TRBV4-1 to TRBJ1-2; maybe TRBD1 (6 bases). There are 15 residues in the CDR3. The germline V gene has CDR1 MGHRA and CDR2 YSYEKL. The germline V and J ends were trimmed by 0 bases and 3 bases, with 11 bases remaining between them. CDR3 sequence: CASSQDPQGHYGYTF. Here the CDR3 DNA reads TGCGCCAGCAGCCAAGATCCGCAGGGGCACTATGGCTACACCTTC.

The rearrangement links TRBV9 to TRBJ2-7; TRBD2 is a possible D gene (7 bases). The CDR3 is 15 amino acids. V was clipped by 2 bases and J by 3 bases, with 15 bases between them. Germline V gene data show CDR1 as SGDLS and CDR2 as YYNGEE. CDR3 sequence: CASSVDGGPVYEQYF. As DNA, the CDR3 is TGTGCCAGCAGCGTCGACGGGGGGCCCGTCTACGAGCAGTACTTC.

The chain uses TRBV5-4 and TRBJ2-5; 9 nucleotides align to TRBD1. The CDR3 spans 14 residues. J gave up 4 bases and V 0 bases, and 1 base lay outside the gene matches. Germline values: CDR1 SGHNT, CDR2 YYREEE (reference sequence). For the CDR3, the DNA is TGTGCCAGCAGCTTGGTGGGACAGGGAGAGACCCAGTACTTC. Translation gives CASSLVGQGETQYF.

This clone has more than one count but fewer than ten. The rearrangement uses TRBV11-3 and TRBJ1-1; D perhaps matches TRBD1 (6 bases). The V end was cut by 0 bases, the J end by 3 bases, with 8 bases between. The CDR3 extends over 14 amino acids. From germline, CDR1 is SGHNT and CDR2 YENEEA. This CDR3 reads CASSLEGHYTEAFF. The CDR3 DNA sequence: TGTGCCAGCAGCTTAGAGGGACATTACACTGAAGCTTTCTTT.

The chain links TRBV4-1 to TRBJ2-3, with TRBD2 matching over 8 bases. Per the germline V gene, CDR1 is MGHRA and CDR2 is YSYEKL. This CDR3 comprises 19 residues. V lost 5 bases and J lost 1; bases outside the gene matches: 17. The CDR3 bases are TGCGCCAGCAGCTCCGGGCGCGGCGGGGGGACCCTAGGCACAGATACGCAGTATTTT. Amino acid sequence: CASSSGRGGGTLGTDTQYF.

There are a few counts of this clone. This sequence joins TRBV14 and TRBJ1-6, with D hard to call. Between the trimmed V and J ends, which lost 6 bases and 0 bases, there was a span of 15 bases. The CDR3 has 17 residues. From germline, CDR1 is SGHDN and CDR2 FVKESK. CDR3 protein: CASSHGRLSSYNSPLHF. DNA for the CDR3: TGTGCCAGCAGTCACGGACGGCTGAGCTCCTATAATTCACCCCTCCACTTT.

The CDR3: CASRPGQNNEKLFF. CDR3 bases: TGCGCCAGCAGGCCGGGACAGAATAATGAAAAACTGTTTTTT. The V gene is TRBV5-1, the J gene TRBJ1-4; 7 nucleotides match TRBD1. The CDR3 totals 14 residues. Germline CDR1 reads SGHRS; CDR2 reads YFSETQ. V shed 5 bases, J shed 4 bases, and the junction held 5 bases outside the gene matches.

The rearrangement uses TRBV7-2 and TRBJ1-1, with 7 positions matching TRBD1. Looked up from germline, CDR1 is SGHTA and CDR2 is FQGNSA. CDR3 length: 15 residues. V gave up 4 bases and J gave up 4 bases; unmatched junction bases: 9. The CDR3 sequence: CASSSEGTVGTEAFF. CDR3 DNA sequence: TGTGCCAGCAGCTCCGAAGGGACAGTTGGCACTGAAGCTTTCTTT.

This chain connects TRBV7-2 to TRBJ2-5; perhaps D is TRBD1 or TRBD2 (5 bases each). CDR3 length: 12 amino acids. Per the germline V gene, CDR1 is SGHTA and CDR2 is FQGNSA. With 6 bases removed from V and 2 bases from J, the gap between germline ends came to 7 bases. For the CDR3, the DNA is TGTGCCAGCAGGAGGGGACAAGAGACCCAGTACTTC. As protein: CASRRGQETQYF.

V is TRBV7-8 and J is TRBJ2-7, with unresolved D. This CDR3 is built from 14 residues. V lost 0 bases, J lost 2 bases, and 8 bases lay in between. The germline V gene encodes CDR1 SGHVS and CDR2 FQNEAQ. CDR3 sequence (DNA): TGTGCCAGCAGCTTAGCGGGCAGGACCTACGAGCAGTACTTC. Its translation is CASSLAGRTYEQYF.

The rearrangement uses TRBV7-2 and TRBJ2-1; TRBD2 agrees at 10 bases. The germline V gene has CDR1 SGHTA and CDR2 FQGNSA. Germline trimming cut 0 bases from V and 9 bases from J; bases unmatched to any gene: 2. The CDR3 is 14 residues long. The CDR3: CASSLASGGSEQFF. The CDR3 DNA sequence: TGTGCCAGCAGCTTAGCTAGCGGGGGGAGTGAGCAGTTCTTC. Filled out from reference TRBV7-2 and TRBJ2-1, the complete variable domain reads GAGVSQSPSNKVTEKGKDVELRCDPISGHTALYWYRQSLGQGLEFLIYFQGNSAPDKSGLPSDRFSAERTGGSVSTLTIQRTQQEDSAVYLCASSLASGGSEQFFGPGTRLTVL.

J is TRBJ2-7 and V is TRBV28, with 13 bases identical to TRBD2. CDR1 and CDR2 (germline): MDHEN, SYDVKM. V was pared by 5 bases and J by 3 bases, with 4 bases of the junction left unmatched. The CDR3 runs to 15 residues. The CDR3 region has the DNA TGTGCCAGCAGTACTAGCGGGGGGGTGAGCTACGAGCAGTACTTC. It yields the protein CASSTSGGVSYEQYF.

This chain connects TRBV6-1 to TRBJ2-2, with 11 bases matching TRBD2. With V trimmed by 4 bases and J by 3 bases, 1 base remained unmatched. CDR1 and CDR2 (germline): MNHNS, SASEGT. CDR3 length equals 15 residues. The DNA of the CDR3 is TGTGCCAGCAGTGGACTAGCGGGGTACACCGGGGAGCTGTTTTTT. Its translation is CASSGLAGYTGELFF.

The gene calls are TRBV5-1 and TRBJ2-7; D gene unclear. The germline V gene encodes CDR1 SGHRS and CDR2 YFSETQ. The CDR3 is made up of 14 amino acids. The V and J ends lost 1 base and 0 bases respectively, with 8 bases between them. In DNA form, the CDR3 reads TGCGCCAGCAGCTTGCAAGGTGACTCCTACGAGCAGTACTTC. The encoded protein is CASSLQGDSYEQYF.

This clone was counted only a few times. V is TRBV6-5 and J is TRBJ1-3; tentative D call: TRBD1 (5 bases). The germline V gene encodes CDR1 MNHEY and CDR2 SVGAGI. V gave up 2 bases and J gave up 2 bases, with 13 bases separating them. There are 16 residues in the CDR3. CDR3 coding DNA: TGTGCCAGCAGTTACAGCCCACAGGCGACTGGAAACACCATATATTTT. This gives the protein CASSYSPQATGNTIYF.

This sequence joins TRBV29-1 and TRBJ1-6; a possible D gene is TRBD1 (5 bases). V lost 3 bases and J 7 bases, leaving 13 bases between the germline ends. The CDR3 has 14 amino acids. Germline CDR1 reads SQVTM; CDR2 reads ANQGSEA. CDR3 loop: CSVEAGSRNSPLHF. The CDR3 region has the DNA TGCAGCGTTGAGGCAGGGTCACGCAATTCACCCCTCCACTTT.

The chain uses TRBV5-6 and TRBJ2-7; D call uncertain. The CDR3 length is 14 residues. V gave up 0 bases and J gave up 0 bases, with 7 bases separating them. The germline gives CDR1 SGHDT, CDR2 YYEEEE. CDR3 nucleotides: TGTGCCAGCAGCTTGGACCGTATCTCCTACGAGCAGTACTTC. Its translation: CASSLDRISYEQYF.

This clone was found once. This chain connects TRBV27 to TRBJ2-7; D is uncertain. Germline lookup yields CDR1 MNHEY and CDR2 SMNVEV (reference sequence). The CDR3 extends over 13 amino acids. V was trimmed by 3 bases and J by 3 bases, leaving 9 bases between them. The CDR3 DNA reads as TGTGCCAGCAGTTTCGGGCCCCGCTACGAGCAGTACTTC. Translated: CASSFGPRYEQYF.

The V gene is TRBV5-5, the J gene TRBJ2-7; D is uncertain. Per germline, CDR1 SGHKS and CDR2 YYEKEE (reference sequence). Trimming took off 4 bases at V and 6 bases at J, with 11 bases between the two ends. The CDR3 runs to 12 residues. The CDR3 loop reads CASSVREIEQYF. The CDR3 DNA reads TGTGCCAGCAGCGTCCGTGAAATCGAGCAGTACTTC.

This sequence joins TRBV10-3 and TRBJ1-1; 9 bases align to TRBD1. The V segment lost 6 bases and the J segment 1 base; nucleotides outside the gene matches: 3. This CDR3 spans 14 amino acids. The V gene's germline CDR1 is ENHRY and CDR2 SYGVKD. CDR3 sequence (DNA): TGTGCCATCAGCGAGGGACAGGGGAACACTGAAGCTTTCTTT. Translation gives CAISEGQGNTEAFF.